This is a list of T cell receptor beta chains from one sample in a study of cytomegalovirus exposure and HLA in healthy donors. TCRdb keeps only in-frame clones here, not all; method: immunoSEQ multiplex PCR. The data contain about 190,000 clones, about four fifths of them singletons. The sample consisted of PBMCs. These receptor sequences come from a woman aged 25 to 39 in good health and CMV-seropositive. CDR3s include the opening cysteine and the closing phenylalanine or tryptophan. The D gene is left open where the match is weak. Clone size is given for some rows only: seen once, a few or many times, or a class if the clone is expanded.

clone_size: NA
v_call: TRBV5-1
j_call: TRBJ2-7
d_call: NA
cdr3_length: 15
cdr3_nt: TGCGCCAGCAGTTTAACCGGACTGGGCGGATACGAGCAGTACTTC
cdr3_aa: CASSLTGLGGYEQYF

clone_size: NA
v_call: TRBV9
j_call: TRBJ2-3
d_call: NA
cdr3_length: 14
cdr3_nt: TGTGCCAGCAGGCGGGCACCCGCACAGGGAACGCAGTATTTT
cdr3_aa: CASRRAPAQGTQYF

clone_size: few
v_call: TRBV7-9
j_call: TRBJ1-1
d_call: NA
cdr3_length: 11
cdr3_nt: TGTGCCAGCAGCTTAACGGGAAAGGCTTTCTTT
cdr3_aa: CASSLTGKAFF

clone_size: NA
v_call: TRBV9
j_call: TRBJ1-5
d_call: NA
cdr3_length: 16
cdr3_nt: TGTGCCAGCAGCCCCGGGGGGGGCAGGGGCAATCAGCCCCAGCATTTT
cdr3_aa: CASSPGGGRGNQPQHF

clone_size: NA
v_call: TRBV27
j_call: TRBJ1-3
d_call: TRBD1
cdr3_length: 11
cdr3_nt: TGTGCCAGCACAGGGGGTCAGGGTGTATATTTT
cdr3_aa: CASTGGQGVYF

clone_size: NA
v_call: TRBV2
j_call: TRBJ2-7
d_call: NA
cdr3_length: 12
cdr3_nt: TGTGCCAGCATCTCAGGGGAGATCGAGCAGTACTTC
cdr3_aa: CASISGEIEQYF

clone_size: NA
v_call: TRBV5-1
j_call: TRBJ2-7
d_call: NA
cdr3_length: 15
cdr3_nt: TGCGCCAGCAGCCCTCACGACAGGACCCCCTACGAGCAGTACTTC
cdr3_aa: CASSPHDRTPYEQYF

clone_size: NA
v_call: TRBV25-1
j_call: TRBJ2-3
d_call: NA
cdr3_length: 15
cdr3_nt: TGTGCCAGCAGTGATAGGAGTATTAGCACAGATACGCAGTATTTT
cdr3_aa: CASSDRSISTDTQYF

clone_size: few
v_call: TRBV7-9
j_call: TRBJ1-1
d_call: NA
cdr3_length: 11
cdr3_nt: TGTGCCAGCAGCTTAAAAGGGGTCGCTTTCTTT
cdr3_aa: CASSLKGVAFF

clone_size: NA
v_call: TRBV5-6
j_call: TRBJ1-1
d_call: TRBD1
cdr3_length: 15
cdr3_nt: TGCGCCAGCAGCCGACAGGGGGGAAGTCGGACTGAAGCTTTCTTT
cdr3_aa: CASSRQGGSRTEAFF

clone_size: NA
v_call: TRBV5-6
j_call: TRBJ2-7
d_call: NA
cdr3_length: 14
cdr3_nt: TGTGCCAGCAGCGGGTGGGGCAGGGTCTACGAGCAGTACTTC
cdr3_aa: CASSGWGRVYEQYF

clone_size: NA
v_call: TRBV6-1
j_call: TRBJ2-7
d_call: NA
cdr3_length: 12
cdr3_nt: TGTGCCAGCAGCGCCTTAGCCTACGAGCAGTACTTC
cdr3_aa: CASSALAYEQYF

clone_size: NA
v_call: TRBV12-2
j_call: TRBJ2-1
d_call: NA
cdr3_length: 16
cdr3_nt: TGTGCAAGTCGCTTTCCCCGACGCAAGGGGCCCAATGAGCAGTTCTTC
cdr3_aa: CASRFPRRKGPNEQFF

clone_size: NA
v_call: TRBV27
j_call: TRBJ2-1
d_call: NA
cdr3_length: 14
cdr3_nt: TGTGCCAGTGGGGGGGCGATATCCTACAATGAGCAGTTCTTC
cdr3_aa: CASGGAISYNEQFF

clone_size: NA
v_call: TRBV7-8
j_call: TRBJ1-1
d_call: NA
cdr3_length: 12
cdr3_nt: TGTGCCAGCAGCCGAGGTGGCTTTGAAGCTTTCTTT
cdr3_aa: CASSRGGFEAFF

clone_size: once
v_call: TRBV15
j_call: TRBJ1-1
d_call: NA
cdr3_length: 13
cdr3_nt: TGTGCCACCAGCAGAGTGGGGAGCACTGAAGCTTTCTTT
cdr3_aa: CATSRVGSTEAFF

clone_size: NA
v_call: TRBV19
j_call: TRBJ1-5
d_call: NA
cdr3_length: 15
cdr3_nt: TGTGCCAGTAGTATATTGGAGGGCAGACTTCAGCCCCAGCATTTT
cdr3_aa: CASSILEGRLQPQHF

clone_size: NA
v_call: TRBV6-5
j_call: TRBJ1-2
d_call: NA
cdr3_length: 15
cdr3_nt: TGTGCCAGCAGTTACTCGGGGAGACGCAACTATGGCTACACCTTC
cdr3_aa: CASSYSGRRNYGYTF

clone_size: few
v_call: TRBV6-5
j_call: TRBJ2-3
d_call: NA
cdr3_length: 12
cdr3_nt: TGTGCCAGCAGTACCAGGGGAGATACGCAGTATTTT
cdr3_aa: CASSTRGDTQYF

clone_size: few
v_call: TRBV4-1
j_call: TRBJ2-7
d_call: TRBD2
cdr3_length: 13
cdr3_nt: TGCGCCAGCAGCCTAGCGGGAGCCGGCGAGCAGTACTTC
cdr3_aa: CASSLAGAGEQYF

clone_size: NA
v_call: TRBV18
j_call: TRBJ1-2
d_call: NA
cdr3_length: 15
cdr3_nt: TGTGCCAGCTCACCACGGGACACACCTAACTATGGCTACACCTTC
cdr3_aa: CASSPRDTPNYGYTF

clone_size: few
v_call: TRBV12-5
j_call: TRBJ2-3
d_call: NA
cdr3_length: 14
cdr3_nt: TGTGCTAGTGGCCAAACCAGTAGCACAGATACGCAGTATTTT
cdr3_aa: CASGQTSSTDTQYF

clone_size: NA
v_call: TRBV19
j_call: TRBJ2-6
d_call: NA
cdr3_length: 17
cdr3_nt: TGTGCCAGTAGTATTCGGGACACTTCTTCTGGGGCCAACGTCCTGACTTTC
cdr3_aa: CASSIRDTSSGANVLTF

clone_size: NA
v_call: TRBV11-2
j_call: TRBJ1-5
d_call: TRBD1
cdr3_length: 15
cdr3_nt: TGTGCCAGCAGCTCGTCAGGGGGCTTTAATCAGCCCCAGCATTTT
cdr3_aa: CASSSSGGFNQPQHF

clone_size: few
v_call: TRBV12-5
j_call: TRBJ2-7
d_call: TRBD1
cdr3_length: 13
cdr3_nt: TGTGCTAGTGGCGCCTCAGGGGGCAACGAGCAGTACTTC
cdr3_aa: CASGASGGNEQYF

clone_size: NA
v_call: TRBV28
j_call: TRBJ2-7
d_call: NA
cdr3_length: 13
cdr3_nt: TGTGCCAGCACCCCAGGGGCCATCTACGAGCAGTACTTC
cdr3_aa: CASTPGAIYEQYF

clone_size: NA
v_call: TRBV13
j_call: TRBJ1-5
d_call: NA
cdr3_length: 16
cdr3_nt: TGTGCCAGCAGCTTGGGTAGTTGGGGGGTCAATCAGCCCCAGCATTTT
cdr3_aa: CASSLGSWGVNQPQHF

clone_size: NA
v_call: TRBV6-5
j_call: TRBJ1-6
d_call: TRBD1
cdr3_length: 15
cdr3_nt: TGTGCCAGCAGTTCACAGGGGCATTATAATTCACCCCTCCACTTT
cdr3_aa: CASSSQGHYNSPLHF

clone_size: NA
v_call: TRBV5-5
j_call: TRBJ2-7
d_call: TRBD2
cdr3_length: 15
cdr3_nt: TGTGCCAGCAGCCCCTGGGGTAGCGGGGTGCGCGAGCAGTACTTC
cdr3_aa: CASSPWGSGVREQYF

clone_size: NA
v_call: TRBV2
j_call: TRBJ2-7
d_call: NA
cdr3_length: 15
cdr3_nt: TGTGCCAGCAGTGAGGACAGCGGCAGATCCTACGAGCAGTACTTC
cdr3_aa: CASSEDSGRSYEQYF

clone_size: NA
v_call: TRBV28
j_call: TRBJ1-2
d_call: NA
cdr3_length: 12
cdr3_nt: TGTGCCAGCAGTTTTCGGGGGGCAGGCTACACCTTC
cdr3_aa: CASSFRGAGYTF

clone_size: NA
v_call: TRBV7-2
j_call: TRBJ1-1
d_call: NA
cdr3_length: 14
cdr3_nt: TGTGCCAGCAGCTTAGGGCAGGCGAACACTGAAGCTTTCTTT
cdr3_aa: CASSLGQANTEAFF

clone_size: NA
v_call: TRBV5-1
j_call: TRBJ1-2
d_call: TRBD1
cdr3_length: 16
cdr3_nt: TGCGCCAGCAGCTTGGGGGACAGGAGGTCTAACTATGGCTACACCTTC
cdr3_aa: CASSLGDRRSNYGYTF

clone_size: NA
v_call: TRBV14
j_call: TRBJ2-3
d_call: NA
cdr3_length: 13
cdr3_nt: TGTGCCAGCAATATCGCGTTGGCAGATACGCAGTATTTT
cdr3_aa: CASNIALADTQYF

clone_size: NA
v_call: TRBV5-3
j_call: TRBJ1-1
d_call: TRBD1
cdr3_length: 15
cdr3_nt: TGTGCCAGAAGCCCAACCGGGACAGGTCCTGCGGAAGCTTTCTTT
cdr3_aa: CARSPTGTGPAEAFF

clone_size: NA
v_call: TRBV5-6
j_call: TRBJ1-2
d_call: NA
cdr3_length: 16
cdr3_nt: TGTGCCAGCAGCTTGGGAGCCAGTAGGGGGGGCGATGGCTACACCTTC
cdr3_aa: CASSLGASRGGDGYTF

clone_size: NA
v_call: TRBV6-4
j_call: TRBJ1-2
d_call: NA
cdr3_length: 14
cdr3_nt: TGTGCCAGCAGTACAGGGACCACTAACTATGGCTACACCTTC
cdr3_aa: CASSTGTTNYGYTF

clone_size: NA
v_call: TRBV27
j_call: TRBJ2-7
d_call: NA
cdr3_length: 14
cdr3_nt: TGTGCCAGCAGTTACAGGACGAGCTCCTACGAGCAGTACTTC
cdr3_aa: CASSYRTSSYEQYF

clone_size: NA
v_call: TRBV9
j_call: TRBJ1-5
d_call: TRBD1
cdr3_length: 14
cdr3_nt: TGTGCCAGCAGCGTAGGACAGGGAAATCAGCCCCAGCATTTT
cdr3_aa: CASSVGQGNQPQHF

clone_size: few
v_call: TRBV6-1
j_call: TRBJ1-4
d_call: NA
cdr3_length: 15
cdr3_nt: TGTGCCAGCAGACAATACAGAGCTGCTAATGAAAAACTGTTTTTT
cdr3_aa: CASRQYRAANEKLFF